A single sample gave rise to the 32 T cell receptor beta chains below, sequenced in a study of blood T cell repertoires in COVID-19. The method was immunoSEQ multiplex PCR; TCRdb's version includes in-frame clones alone and lacks a portion of them. The repertoire consists of 250,000 to 350,000 clones, with about 87% occurring once and the leading ten covering around 5.8%. The specimen was peripheral blood. All receptors derive from a woman aged 50 to 60 with COVID-19, enrolled during active disease.

The rearrangement joins TRBV7-6 to TRBJ1-5, with D maybe TRBD1 (5 bases). The CDR3 has 15 amino acids. V lost 1 base to trimming and J lost 2 bases, with 9 bases between them. Germline lookup yields CDR1 SGHVS and CDR2 FNYEAQ. CDR3 sequence: CASSLGWGGNQPQHF. CDR3 sequence (DNA): TGTGCCAGCAGCTTAGGGTGGGGGGGCAATCAGCCCCAGCATTTT.

The J gene is TRBJ2-7, the V gene TRBV12-3 or TRBV12-4; 7 bases align to TRBD1. After removal of 10 bases from V and 3 bases from J, the junction contained 9 bases not matched to a gene. This CDR3 comprises 13 residues. The CDR3 bases are TGTGCCACGTCGAGGGGGCGGGTCTACGAGCAGTACTTC. It codes for CATSRGRVYEQYF.

The chain combines TRBV18 with TRBJ2-1; 8 bases match TRBD1. This CDR3 region has 16 residues. Germline V gene data show CDR1 as KGHSH and CDR2 as LQKENI. The V and J ends lost 1 base and 4 bases, in that order; junction bases with no gene match: 6. CDR3 in amino acids: CASSPRDRGLYNEQFF. The CDR3 DNA sequence: TGTGCCAGCTCACCACGAGACAGGGGCCTGTACAATGAGCAGTTCTTC.

The chain couples TRBV5-6 to TRBJ2-5; tentatively, D is TRBD2 (5 bases). The DNA matches TRBJ2-7 better at its end, which makes the J call doubtful. This CDR3 has 15 residues. CDR1 and CDR2 from the germline V gene are SGHDT and YYEEEE. The CDR3 here is CASSLFTAAGYEQYF. The CDR3 region has the DNA TGTGCCAGCAGCTTGTTTACAGCGGCTGGCTACGAGCAGTACTTC.

DNA for the CDR3: TGTGCCAGCAGCTCAGTACAGGAGTACGAGCAGTACTTC. This sequence encodes CASSSVQEYEQYF. The chain uses TRBV13 and TRBJ2-7, with a weak D call TRBD1 (5 bases). The CDR3 consists of 13 residues. CDR1 PRHDT and CDR2 FYEKMQ come from the germline V gene (reference sequence). The V end was cut by 4 bases, the J end by 4 bases, with 11 bases between. The whole variable domain, remainder taken from reference TRBV13 and TRBJ2-7, is AAGVIQSPRHLIKEKRETATLKCYPIPRHDTVYWYQQGPGQDPQFLISFYEKMQSDKGSIPDRFSAQQFSDYHSELNMSSLELGDSALYFCASSSVQEYEQYFGPGTRLTVT.

This sequence joins TRBV5-5 and TRBJ1-5, with D hard to call. The length of the CDR3 is 12 residues. Per the germline V gene, CDR1 is SGHKS and CDR2 is YYEKEE (reference sequence). V was trimmed by 2 bases and J by 3 bases, leaving 3 bases between them. DNA for the CDR3: TGTGCCAGCAGCTTTCTCAATCAGCCCCAGCATTTT. This encodes CASSFLNQPQHF.

The chain combines TRBV4-2 with TRBJ2-7; 11 positions agree with TRBD2. CDR1 and CDR2 from the germline V gene are LGHNA and YNFKEQ. J was trimmed by 4 bases and V by 3 bases; bases with no gene match: 5. There are 15 residues in the CDR3. Written as DNA, the CDR3 is TGTGCCAGCAGCCACCTGGGACTAGCGGATTACGAGCAGTACTTC. This sequence encodes CASSHLGLADYEQYF.

The chain couples TRBV6-5 to TRBJ2-1; 9 positions agree with TRBD2. The CDR3 runs to 15 residues. Germline trimming cut 7 bases from V and 5 bases from J; bases unmatched to any gene: 9. Germline V gene lookup returns CDR1 MNHEY and CDR2 SVGAGI. DNA of the CDR3: TGTGCCAGCAATACTTGGACTAGCGCCAACAATGAGCAGTTCTTC. Protein product: CASNTWTSANNEQFF.

The chain links TRBV9 to TRBJ1-6; perhaps TRBD1 as D (5 bases). V was clipped by 0 bases and J by 10 bases, with 14 bases between them. Germline assignment: CDR1 SGDLS and CDR2 YYNGEE. This CDR3 is 15 amino acids long. CDR3 DNA sequence: TGTGCCAGCAGCGTAGGTTTCAGGGCCGAGTCACCCCTCCACTTT. Translated: CASSVGFRAESPLHF.

This chain links TRBV5-1 with TRBJ1-2; possible D gene TRBD1, 6 bases. The CDR3 runs 12 residues. V was clipped by 3 bases and J by 10 bases, with 13 bases between them. Germline V CDR1 and CDR2: SGHRS, YFSETQ. CDR3 protein: CASSSQGYDYTF. CDR3 coding DNA: TGCGCCAGCAGCTCTCAGGGGTACGACTACACCTTC.

V usage is TRBV9 and J usage is TRBJ1-6; a weak D match, TRBD1 (6 bases). Trimming shortened V by 3 bases and J by 3 bases, and 7 bases separated the two germline ends. This CDR3 is built from 14 residues. Germline loops: CDR1 SGDLS, CDR2 YYNGEE. The CDR3 coding sequence is TGTGCCAGCAGCGGGACAGTCTATAATTCACCCCTCCACTTT. It is translated as CASSGTVYNSPLHF.

DNA of the CDR3: TGTGCCACCTACAGACCTGCAACTAATGAAAAACTGTTTTTT. Protein product: CATYRPATNEKLFF. The chain joins TRBV28 to TRBJ1-4; no clear D. CDR3 size: 14 residues. Germline CDR1 is MDHEN and CDR2 is SYDVKM. The ends were cut back, 10 bases at V and 0 bases at J, with 12 bases in the middle.

The chain links TRBV5-3 to TRBJ2-6; 8 bases agree with TRBD1. TRBV5-3 is placed among ORFs of uncertain function. The length of the CDR3 is 19 residues. The V segment lost 4 bases and the J segment 0 bases; nucleotides outside the gene matches: 12. The CDR3 DNA reads TGTGCCAGAAGCCCTTCCCGGGACAGGCTTATCTCTGGGGCCAACGTCCTGACTTTC. Its protein is CARSPSRDRLISGANVLTF.

This chain uses TRBV18 with TRBJ2-7; possible D gene TRBD1, 5 bases. Trimming pared 1 base from V and 6 bases from J, leaving 13 bases between. The V gene's germline CDR1 is KGHSH and CDR2 LQKENI. This CDR3 contains 14 residues. As DNA, the CDR3 is TGTGCCAGCTCACCACTTGGGGCTGGCCCCGAGCAGTACTTC. Translated: CASSPLGAGPEQYF.

About this clone itself: This specimen includes other DNA sequences encoding the same CDR3. The chain has TRBV5-1 and TRBJ2-1; 7 bases map to TRBD2. The V gene end was trimmed by 0 bases and the J gene end by 1 base; junction bases not matched to a gene: 4. The CDR3 totals 16 residues. Germline loops: CDR1 SGHRS, CDR2 YFSETQ. The CDR3 coding sequence is TGCGCCAGCAGCTTGGTGGCGGGAGTGTCCTACAATGAGCAGTTCTTC. Amino acids: CASSLVAGVSYNEQFF.

This chain links TRBV6-2 or TRBV6-3 with TRBJ2-7; TRBD2 matches at 12 bases. With 4 bases clipped from V and 3 bases from J, the junction kept 10 bases outside the gene matches. This CDR3 comprises 17 residues. CDR1 and CDR2 from the germline V gene are MNHEY and SVGEGT. The CDR3 loop reads CASSSPSGRAAVYEQYF. In DNA, the CDR3 is TGTGCCAGCAGTTCTCCTAGCGGGAGGGCCGCGGTCTACGAGCAGTACTTC.

V is TRBV24-1 and J is TRBJ2-1, with 7 bases aligning to TRBD2. Germline V gene sequence: CDR1 KGHDR, CDR2 SFDVKD. The CDR3 covers 13 residues. Trimming cost V 4 bases and J 9 bases; bases outside gene matches: 5. The CDR3 sequence: CATSDSPSGEQFF. The CDR3, as DNA: TGTGCCACCAGTGACAGCCCTAGCGGTGAGCAGTTCTTC.

The chain carries TRBV5-6 and TRBJ2-1, with 8 bases identical to TRBD1. This CDR3 spans 16 amino acids. Losses at the gene ends were 0 bases for V and 3 bases for J; bases not matched to a gene: 5. Germline V CDR1 and CDR2: SGHDT, YYEEEE. The CDR3 sequence is CASSLAVGQVYNEQFF. The CDR3 nucleotides are TGTGCCAGCAGCTTGGCCGTGGGACAGGTCTACAATGAGCAGTTCTTC.

A single count supports this clone. The V and J genes are TRBV19 and TRBJ2-7; TRBD1 aligns across 8 bases. Trimming took 6 bases from V and 2 from J; bases not matched to a gene: 18. The CDR3 length is 18 residues. CDR1 and CDR2 (germline): LNHDA, SQIVND (reference sequence). The CDR3 here is CASSKATGGRELTYEQYF. Here the CDR3 DNA reads TGTGCCAGTAGCAAAGCCACAGGGGGGCGGGAACTTACCTACGAGCAGTACTTC.

This clone was observed a handful of times. CDR3 coding DNA: TGTGCCAGCAGTGAAGGGACTAGCGGGAGGGCCTGGGAGACCCAGTACTTC. Its translation: CASSEGTSGRAWETQYF. The chain carries TRBV2 and TRBJ2-5; 15 bases are a match to TRBD2. The CDR3 is 17 residues long. Germline V lookup: CDR1 SNHLY, CDR2 FYNNEI. V lost 1 base, J lost 5 bases, and 5 bases stayed unmatched. Complete variable domain (other parts from reference TRBV2 and TRBJ2-5): EPEVTQTPSHQVTQMGQEVILRCVPISNHLYFYWYRQILGQKVEFLVSFYNNEISEKSEIFDDQFSVERPDGSNFTLKIRSTKLEDSAMYFCASSEGTSGRAWETQYFGPGTRLLVL.

The chain couples TRBV6-5 to TRBJ1-5; D is ambiguous. Trimming removed 10 bases from V and 4 bases from J, with 14 bases in between. CDR3 length: 13 amino acids. Per germline, CDR1 MNHEY and CDR2 SVGAGI. CDR3 protein: CAITSRENQPQHF. The CDR3 DNA follows: TGTGCCATCACTTCGAGGGAAAATCAGCCCCAGCATTTT.

The chain employs TRBV5-6 and TRBJ1-4; the D is unclear. The CDR3 contains 13 residues. Germline loops: CDR1 SGHDT, CDR2 YYEEEE. V lost 4 bases and J 5 bases, leaving 9 bases between the germline ends. Written as DNA, the CDR3 is TGTGCCAGCAGCCGCCGGCGGAATGAAAAACTGTTTTTT. Amino acid sequence: CASSRRRNEKLFF.

The chain has TRBV5-1 and TRBJ2-7, with 8 bases aligning to TRBD1. Germline V gene sequence: CDR1 SGHRS, CDR2 YFSETQ. CDR3 length: 16 amino acids. The V and J ends lost 0 bases and 7 bases, in that order; junction bases with no gene match: 12. CDR3 DNA sequence: TGCGCCAGCAGCTTGGACGGGACAGGCCCACCTTGGGAGCAGTACTTC. This translates into CASSLDGTGPPWEQYF.

This clone appeared once. The gene calls are TRBV5-1 and TRBJ1-4; TRBD1 is a possible D gene (6 bases). V was shortened by 0 bases and J by 8 bases, with 11 bases between the two germline ends. CDR1 and CDR2 (germline): SGHRS, YFSETQ. This CDR3 spans 14 amino acids. The CDR3 bases are TGCGCCAGCAGCTTGGACAGGGCGGTCGAAAAACTGTTTTTT. It yields the protein CASSLDRAVEKLFF.

The chain joins TRBV24-1 to TRBJ2-5, with D tentatively TRBD1 (5 bases). Trimming cost V 8 bases and J 4 bases, with 22 bases left between them. CDR3 length: 16 residues. CDR1 and CDR2 from the germline V gene are KGHDR and SFDVKD. The chain's CDR3 is CATTAGRPWVVETQYF. For the CDR3, the DNA is TGTGCCACCACCGCAGGGCGGCCTTGGGTGGTAGAGACCCAGTACTTC.

The chain employs TRBV5-5 and TRBJ2-1; TRBD1 matches at 9 bases. Germline V lookup: CDR1 SGHKS, CDR2 YYEKEE (reference sequence). The J segment lost 9 bases and the V segment lost 10 bases, leaving 11 bases of the junction unmatched. The CDR3 is made up of 13 amino acids. CDR3 in DNA: TGTGCCTCGTCGTCCGGGACAGGGAGTGAGCAGTTCTTC. This codes for CASSSGTGSEQFF.

At least ten counts were recorded for this clone. This chain connects TRBV30 to TRBJ2-2; the D gene is possibly TRBD2 (5 bases). CDR1 and CDR2 from the germline V gene are GTSNPN and SVGIG (reference sequence). This CDR3 spans 12 amino acids. Trimming shortened V by 5 bases and J by 7 bases, and 11 bases separated the two germline ends. The CDR3 sequence is CAWGFGDGELFF. The CDR3 DNA reads TGTGCCTGGGGTTTCGGGGACGGGGAGCTGTTTTTT.

The chain is built from TRBV2 and TRBJ2-3, with 9 nucleotides matching TRBD2. Germline CDR1 reads SNHLY; CDR2 reads FYNNEI. The CDR3 totals 12 residues. The junction had 4 bases not matched to a gene; V was cut back by 11 bases and J by 4 bases. DNA of the CDR3: TGTGCCTCCCGCGGGAGGGCAGATACGCAGTATTTT. Translation gives CASRGRADTQYF.

The chain employs TRBV29-1 and TRBJ2-5; D possibly corresponds to TRBD1 (6 bases). The CDR3 has 16 amino acids. The V end lost 6 bases, the J end lost 4 bases, and 24 bases lay between the germline ends. CDR1 is SQVTM and CDR2 is ANQGSEA in the germline V gene. The CDR3 nucleotides are TGCAGCGTGGCCGGTCTCCGGGACACCATGGGAGAGACCCAGTACTTC. Translation gives CSVAGLRDTMGETQYF.

This clone has a single count. The chain carries TRBV5-5 and TRBJ1-5; 8 positions agree with TRBD1. This CDR3 has 15 amino acids. V shed 2 bases and J 8 bases; nucleotides not matched to a gene: 9. Germline CDR1 is SGHKS and CDR2 is YYEKEE (reference sequence). The CDR3 sequence: CASSFRQGRNEPQHF. In DNA form, the CDR3 reads TGTGCCAGCAGCTTCAGACAGGGGCGGAATGAGCCCCAGCATTTT. Full variable domain (outside the CDR3, taken from reference TRBV5-5 and TRBJ1-5): DAGVTQSPTHLIKTRGQQVTLRCSPISGHKSVSWYQQVLGQGPQFIFQYYEKEERGRGNFPDRFSARQFPNYSSELNVNALLLGDSALYLCASSFRQGRNEPQHFGDGTRLSIL.

The chain joins TRBV29-1 to TRBJ1-4; perhaps TRBD1 as D (6 bases). The CDR3 has 15 amino acids. Trimming removed 3 bases from V and 0 bases from J, with 11 bases in between. Germline CDR1 SQVTM, CDR2 ANQGSEA. CDR3 coding DNA: TGCAGCGTTGATGTAGGGGGGGCAACTAATGAAAAACTGTTTTTT. Translated, it gives CSVDVGGATNEKLFF. Full variable domain (rest looked up from reference TRBV29-1 and TRBJ1-4): SAVISQKPSRDICQRGTSLTIQCQVDSQVTMMFWYRQQPGQSLTLIATANQGSEATYESGFVIDKFPISRPNLTFSTLTVSNMSPEDSSIYLCSVDVGGATNEKLFFGSGTQLSVL.

This chain joins TRBV4-2 and TRBJ2-1; possibly TRBD2 for D (6 bases). In germline, CDR1 is LGHNA, CDR2 YNFKEQ. The CDR3 consists of 15 residues. V was pared by 0 bases and J by 8 bases, with 14 bases between. The CDR3 region is CASSQDWTGEDEQFF. In DNA, the CDR3 is TGTGCCAGCAGCCAAGATTGGACGGGGGAGGATGAGCAGTTCTTC.